The present T cell receptor beta chain was sequenced within a study of technical replicates of blood from a few donors. Per the germline V gene, CDR1 is SGHTA and CDR2 is FQGNSA. The ends lost 5 bases at V and 6 bases at J; junction bases unmatched: 6. The CDR3 is 14 amino acids. The method was immunoSEQ multiplex PCR; TCRdb's version includes in-frame clones alone and lacks a portion of them. The sample shows over 75,000 clones, 95% of them seen only once. The material sequenced was T cells isolated from PBMCs. The clonotype was recovered from a human donor in good health. This chain connects TRBV7-2 to TRBJ1-5; 8 bases agree with TRBD1. CDR3 region: CASSPRQGSQPQHF. CDR3 nucleotides: TGTGCCAGCAGCCCTCGACAGGGGAGTCAGCCCCAGCATTTT.